The clone carrying this T cell receptor (beta chain) is a singleton in its sample. Study processing details: The authors estimated nucleated cell counts from reference gene primer amplification. The method was immunoSEQ multiplex PCR; TCRdb's version includes in-frame clones alone and lacks a portion of them. Clone size and V and J calls were adopted from that table, with D and trimming inferred from the DNA. The data show 150,000 to 200,000 clones, around 82% seen once. The sample is drawn from a study of blood T cell repertoires in COVID-19. On the study more broadly: T cells, B-cell-depleted T cells, or PBMCs supplied cDNA or gDNA.

Trimming pared 5 bases from V and 0 bases from J, leaving 11 bases between. This CDR3 has 15 amino acids. The germline gives CDR1 LNHDA, CDR2 SQIVND (reference sequence). Followed longitudinally, the Seattle patients had been enrolled during active infection. The sample taken for sequencing was peripheral blood. This clonotype was sampled from a man at least 80 years old with COVID-19, enrolled during active disease. This chain connects TRBV19 to TRBJ2-4; D is uncertain. This CDR3 is CASSLTSIAKNIQYF. The CDR3 region has the DNA TGTGCCAGTAGTTTGACATCCATAGCCAAAAACATTCAGTACTTC.